Following are 27 T cell receptor beta chains from one sample sequenced in a study of siplizumab effects on memory and regulatory T cells. The data were produced by immunoSEQ multiplex PCR, yet TCRdb's version contains in-frame clones alone and is incomplete. The sample has approximately 100,000 clones; approximately 90% are singletons. Input material: Tregs sorted from blood. The receptors here all came from a human donor in good health.

J is TRBJ2-1 and V is TRBV16, with 7 bases that match TRBD2. Trimming at V came to 1 base and at J to 7 bases, leaving 4 bases not matched to a gene. The CDR3 length is 14 residues. The germline V gene has CDR1 KGHSY and CDR2 FQNENV. Here the CDR3 DNA reads TGTGCCAGCAGCCAATGGGGACTACGAAATGAGCAGTTCTTC. It yields the protein CASSQWGLRNEQFF.

Regarding this clone: Its ends do not fully match the called genes, so a read error is possible. The chain links TRBV2 to TRBJ2-7; D is ambiguous. This CDR3 is built from 11 residues. Germline loops: CDR1 SNHLY, CDR2 FYNNEI. The CDR3 sequence is CASSEGIQGRF. CDR3 nucleotide sequence: TGTGCCAGCAGTGAAGGCATCCAAGGTCGCTTC.

CDR3 residues: CASNPSGNEQFF. CDR3 nucleotides: TGTGCCAGCAATCCTAGCGGCAATGAGCAGTTCTTC. The chain couples TRBV28 to TRBJ2-1; 7 bases line up with TRBD2. Unmatched junction bases numbered 3, after V lost 7 bases and J lost 6 bases. The V gene's germline CDR1 is MDHEN and CDR2 SYDVKM. CDR3 size: 12 residues.

J is TRBJ1-5 and V is TRBV6-5, with D possibly being TRBD1 (5 bases). Trimming took 6 bases from V and 7 from J, leaving 16 bases between them. The CDR3 runs 14 residues. CDR1 and CDR2 (germline): MNHEY, SVGAGI. This chain's CDR3 is CASRSGTPDQPQHF. The CDR3 DNA reads TGTGCCAGCAGGTCCGGGACGCCGGACCAGCCCCAGCATTTT.

The chain uses TRBV4-1 and TRBJ2-7; D perhaps matches TRBD2 (6 bases). The ends were cut back, 3 bases at V and 4 bases at J, with 13 bases in the middle. The CDR3 is 14 amino acids. Germline CDR1 is MGHRA and CDR2 is YSYEKL. CDR3 sequence: CASSQAGLSYEQYF. The CDR3 DNA sequence: TGCGCCAGCAGCCAGGCGGGACTCTCGTACGAGCAGTACTTC.

This chain joins TRBV7-2 and TRBJ2-1; D remains ambiguous. The CDR3 is 16 residues long. The V gene lost 3 bases and the J gene lost 7 bases, with 19 bases spanning the gap. Germline V gene lookup returns CDR1 SGHTA and CDR2 FQGNSA. CDR3 loop: CASSLFSYTTPNEQFF. DNA of the CDR3: TGTGCCAGCAGCTTGTTCTCCTATACTACGCCAAATGAGCAGTTCTTC.

This chain joins TRBV18 and TRBJ2-4; 16 bases are a match to TRBD2. CDR3 size: 18 residues. Germline V gene sequence: CDR1 KGHSH, CDR2 LQKENI. Trimming at V came to 3 bases and at J to 7 bases, leaving 9 bases not matched to a gene. CDR3 bases: TGTGCCAGCTCACCGGGACTAGCGGGAGGGCCTGGCACGAACATTCAGTACTTC. Residues: CASSPGLAGGPGTNIQYF.

V and J are TRBV10-3 and TRBJ2-7; the match to TRBD1 covers 9 bases. This CDR3 region has 14 residues. V lost 6 bases to trimming and J lost 6 bases; unmatched junction nucleotides: 9. Germline CDR1 and CDR2: ENHRY and SYGVKD. CDR3 DNA sequence: TGTGCCATCAGGCCGGGACAGGGTTCCGGCGAGCAGTACTTC. Translated, it gives CAIRPGQGSGEQYF.

This chain links TRBV11-3 with TRBJ1-1; a possible D gene is TRBD1 (6 bases). Germline values: CDR1 SGHNT, CDR2 YENEEA. CDR3 length: 15 residues. V was cut by 1 base and J by 0 bases, with 9 bases left in between. The CDR3, as DNA: TGTGCCAGCAGCTTAGGGGGGGCCCTGAACACTGAAGCTTTCTTT. This sequence encodes CASSLGGALNTEAFF.

This chain uses TRBV5-6 with TRBJ2-3, with D hard to call. Germline V lookup: CDR1 SGHDT, CDR2 YYEEEE. V was clipped by 4 bases and J by 1 base, with 16 bases between them. CDR3 size: 16 residues. CDR3 DNA: TGTGCCAGCAGCCCTCTCCTGTTCGCCGGCACAGATACGCAGTATTTT. It specifies CASSPLLFAGTDTQYF.

J is TRBJ2-5 and V is TRBV29-1, with TRBD2 matching over 12 bases. Per germline, CDR1 SQVTM and CDR2 ANQGSEA. The CDR3 totals 14 residues. Losses at the gene ends were 4 bases for V and 4 bases for J; bases not matched to a gene: 4. The CDR3 DNA follows: TGCAGCGTTGTCCTAGCGGGAGGGCGAGAGACCCAGTACTTC. Encoded protein: CSVVLAGGRETQYF.

This clone was recorded once. The chain employs TRBV11-2 and TRBJ1-2; TRBD1 matches 7 bases. Germline assignment: CDR1 SGHAT and CDR2 FQNNGV. CDR3 length: 13 amino acids. With V trimmed by 4 bases and J by 4 bases, 3 bases remained unmatched. CDR3 sequence reads: CASSSTGAYGYTF. The CDR3 nucleotides are TGTGCCAGCAGCTCCACAGGGGCCTATGGCTACACCTTC.

V is TRBV30 and J is TRBJ2-5, with D unclear. The germline V and J ends were trimmed by 0 bases and 0 bases, with 20 bases remaining between them. From germline, CDR1 is GTSNPN and CDR2 SVGIG (reference sequence). The CDR3 spans 18 residues. DNA of the CDR3: TGTGCCTGGAGTGTACTTGATCGGAACGTATCATACCAAGAGACCCAGTACTTC. Translated, it gives CAWSVLDRNVSYQETQYF.

The chain links TRBV28 to TRBJ2-7, with 9 bases aligning to TRBD2. This CDR3 contains 14 residues. Per germline, CDR1 MDHEN and CDR2 SYDVKM. Losses at the gene ends were 7 bases for V and 0 bases for J; bases not matched to a gene: 4. The CDR3 region has the DNA TGTGCCAGCAAGGGTAGCGGGAGCTCCTACGAGCAGTACTTC. This codes for CASKGSGSSYEQYF. The full variable domain, with the rest looked up from reference TRBV28 and TRBJ2-7, is DVKVTQSSRYLVKRTGEKVFLECVQDMDHENMFWYRQDPGLGLRLIYFSYDVKMKEKGDIPEGYSVSREKKERFSLILESASTNQTSMYLCASKGSGSSYEQYFGPGTRLTVT.

The gene calls are TRBV5-1 and TRBJ1-4; D is uncertain. The germline V gene has CDR1 SGHRS and CDR2 YFSETQ. Trimming removed 0 bases at V and 0 bases at J, with 6 bases between. The CDR3 has 15 residues. In DNA, the CDR3 is TGCGCCAGCAGCTTGGTTGTTGCAACTAATGAAAAACTGTTTTTT. The encoded protein is CASSLVVATNEKLFF.

CDR3 sequence (DNA): TGCGCCAGCAGTGGGGACTACACAGATACGCAGTATTTT. Protein sequence: CASSGDYTDTQYF. This chain connects TRBV10-1 to TRBJ2-3; 7 bases map to TRBD2. Trimming removed 4 bases from V and 2 bases from J; junction bases left unmatched: 0. Germline lookup yields CDR1 WNHNN and CDR2 SYGVQD (reference sequence). There are 13 residues in the CDR3.

The chain joins TRBV19 to TRBJ1-5; 8 bases align to TRBD1. This CDR3 comprises 15 residues. V lost 10 bases, J lost 6 bases, and 14 bases stayed unmatched. Germline-derived CDR1 and CDR2 are LNHDA and SQIVND (reference sequence). In DNA form, the CDR3 reads TGTGCCACCTCAATGTCAGGACAGGGAACTCAGCCCCAGCATTTT. This gives the protein CATSMSGQGTQPQHF.

This clone has a single count. The chain uses TRBV6-6 and TRBJ2-5; possibly TRBD1 for D (5 bases). The CDR3 sequence is 15 residues long. Trimming removed 2 bases from V and 5 bases from J, with 15 bases in between. The germline gives CDR1 MNHNY, CDR2 SVGAGI (reference sequence). The CDR3 here is CASSYGRTTGETQYF. The CDR3 nucleotides read TGTGCCAGCAGTTACGGCAGGACAACCGGGGAGACCCAGTACTTC.

The chain links TRBV29-1 to TRBJ1-1, with a tentative D call TRBD1 (6 bases). V lost 7 bases to trimming and J lost 2 bases, with 11 bases between them. The CDR3 has 12 residues. CDR1 is SQVTM and CDR2 is ANQGSEA in the germline V gene. This chain's CDR3 is CSARQVNTEAFF. The CDR3 DNA reads as TGCAGCGCCAGACAGGTCAACACTGAAGCTTTCTTT. The whole variable domain, filled in from reference TRBV29-1 and TRBJ1-1, reads SAVISQKPSRDICQRGTSLTIQCQVDSQVTMMFWYRQQPGQSLTLIATANQGSEATYESGFVIDKFPISRPNLTFSTLTVSNMSPEDSSIYLCSARQVNTEAFFGQGTRLTVV.

The chain combines TRBV2 with TRBJ2-5; D not certain. This CDR3 has 13 amino acids. V shed 5 bases and J shed 9 bases, with 16 bases lying between them. The germline CDR1 and CDR2 sequences are SNHLY and FYNNEI. For the CDR3, the DNA is TGTGCCAGCAGTCCCGACTCGCTGGCGGCCCAGTACTTC. Translating it yields CASSPDSLAAQYF.

This clone was picked up one time. The chain joins TRBV5-1 to TRBJ2-5, with 10 positions matching TRBD2. V was pared by 3 bases and J by 2 bases, with 4 bases of the junction left unmatched. The CDR3 contains 15 residues. CDR1 is SGHRS, CDR2 YFSETQ, per germline. The CDR3 region is CASSSSGRGQETQYF. The CDR3 DNA follows: TGCGCCAGCAGCTCAAGCGGGAGGGGGCAAGAGACCCAGTACTTC.

This chain uses TRBV19 with TRBJ2-4; TRBD2 agrees at 8 bases. CDR3 length: 18 amino acids. Unmatched junction bases numbered 8, after V lost 0 bases and J lost 1 base. Germline-derived CDR1 and CDR2 are LNHDA and SQIVND (reference sequence). The CDR3 spells CASSIDPAGGSAKNIQYF. DNA of the CDR3: TGTGCCAGTAGTATAGATCCCGCGGGAGGATCGGCCAAAAACATTCAGTACTTC.

CDR3 nucleotides: TGTGCTAGTGGTTTGGGGTATACCGGGGAGCTGTTTTTT. Amino acids: CASGLGYTGELFF. J is TRBJ2-2 and V is TRBV12-5, with D unresolved. This CDR3 contains 13 residues. From germline, CDR1 is LGHNT and CDR2 FRNRAP. The V end lost 1 base, the J end lost 5 bases, and 5 bases lay between the germline ends.

This clone came up once. The chain couples TRBV14 to TRBJ2-1; 10 bases agree with TRBD2. V lost 4 bases and J lost 5; bases outside the gene matches: 8. Germline CDR1 and CDR2: SGHDN and FVKESK. This CDR3 is 16 amino acids long. CDR3: CASSPKTSGTNNEQFF. The CDR3 nucleotides are TGTGCCAGCAGCCCAAAAACTAGCGGGACTAACAATGAGCAGTTCTTC.

V and J are TRBV2 and TRBJ1-2; D gene unclear. Deletions cut 11 bases from V and 10 bases from J, with 17 bases between. This CDR3 has 11 residues. Germline CDR1 is SNHLY and CDR2 is FYNNEI. The CDR3 loop reads CAESIGIPYTF. CDR3 DNA sequence: TGTGCCGAAAGCATCGGAATCCCCTACACCTTC.

The rearrangement links TRBV25-1 to TRBJ2-2; 7 bases are shared with TRBD1. The germline CDR1 and CDR2 sequences are MGHDK and SYGVNS. Germline trimming cut 2 bases from V and 1 base from J; bases unmatched to any gene: 4. The CDR3 runs to 16 residues. The CDR3 spells CASSELGTVNTGELFF. The CDR3 region has the DNA TGTGCCAGCAGTGAACTTGGGACAGTGAACACCGGGGAGCTGTTTTTT.

This clone was seen a handful of times. J is TRBJ2-1 and V is TRBV11-2; unclear D gene. The CDR3 length is 17 residues. V lost 3 bases, J lost 0 bases, and 15 bases lay in between. CDR1 is SGHAT and CDR2 is FQNNGV in the germline V gene. The CDR3, as DNA: TGTGCCAGCAGCTTTAGTCTCGAGCGTTACTCCTACAATGAGCAGTTCTTC. Translating it yields CASSFSLERYSYNEQFF.